The sample holds one count of the clone carrying this T cell receptor beta chain. The antigen remains undetermined. The CDR3 length is 16 residues. Germline V lookup: CDR1 SGHTS, CDR2 YDEGEE. V dropped 6 bases and J dropped 2 bases, with 21 bases sitting between them. These data originate in a study of cytomegalovirus exposure and HLA in healthy donors. The overall study: Out of 170 million or so T cells, an earlier analysis found about 100 million unique TCR beta sequences in total. General observations from the study: Because they were indistinguishable, some V segments, including TRBV6-2 and TRBV6-3, were excluded. Specificity for CMV antigens was confirmed in vitro for a few of the CMV-associated chains.

PCR employed 60 Vbeta and 13 Jbeta primers. The protocol was immunoSEQ multiplex PCR, while the TCRdb copy is restricted to in-frame clones and leaves out a portion. The repertoire holds around 150,000 clones, with roughly 90% as singletons. This clonotype was sampled from a woman in her late teens or twenties in good health and CMV-seronegative. The rearrangement joins TRBV5-8 to TRBJ2-7, with D perhaps TRBD2 (6 bases). The specimen was PBMCs. CDR3 coding DNA: TGTGCCAGCACCGATCTGGAGGGGATCGCCCCCTACGAGCAGTACTTC. Its protein product is CASTDLEGIAPYEQYF. The full variable domain, in which reference TRBV5-8 and TRBJ2-7 provide the parts outside the CDR3, is EAGVTQSPTHLIKTRGQQATLRCSPISGHTSVYWYQQALGLGLQFLLWYDEGEERNRGNFPPRFSGRQFPNYSSELNVNALELEDSALYLCASTDLEGIAPYEQYFGPGTRLTVT.